The rows below give T cell receptor beta chains drawn from one sample of a study of blood T cell repertoires in COVID-19. Sequenced by immunoSEQ multiplex PCR; TCRdb stores in-frame clones only, minus some. The profile shows 200,000 to 300,000 clones, approximately 85% of them singletons. Material for sequencing was peripheral blood. The source is a man between 45 and 60 years old with COVID-19, enrolled during active disease. The CDR3 runs from the conserved cysteine through the conserved F or W. The order of the fields is D gene, V gene, J gene, clone size, CDR3 protein, CDR3 DNA. D genes are given only for firm matches. The listing skips clone size in some rows; elsewhere it reads once, few, many or a size class.

>TRBD1|TRBV11-2|TRBJ1-2|-
CASSIDRGSYGYTF
TGTGCCAGCAGCATAGACAGGGGCAGCTATGGCTACACCTTC
>-|TRBV7-9|TRBJ2-7|-
CASSGRFYEQYF
TGTGCCAGCAGCGGCAGGTTTTACGAGCAGTACTTC
>-|TRBV19|TRBJ2-2|-
CASTPRTHGNTGELFF
TGTGCCAGTACCCCCAGGACTCACGGGAACACCGGGGAGCTGTTTTTT
>TRBD1|TRBV7-2|TRBJ1-1|-
CASSLRLTGKNTEAFF
TGTGCCAGCAGCTTAAGATTGACAGGGAAGAACACTGAAGCTTTCTTT
>TRBD2|TRBV7-8|TRBJ2-1|-
CASSLALSGGPNEQFF
TGTGCCAGCAGCTTAGCGCTTAGCGGGGGGCCGAATGAGCAGTTCTTC
>-|TRBV7-6|TRBJ2-3|-
CASSLAGGGGTDTQYF
TGTGCCAGCAGCTTAGCAGGAGGGGGCGGCACAGATACGCAGTATTTT
>-|TRBV20-1|TRBJ2-3|once
CSAPRDTQYF
TGCAGTGCTCCCCGGGATACGCAGTATTTT
>TRBD1|TRBV19|TRBJ2-2|-
CASSHGQGAGELFF
TGTGCCAGTTCACACGGACAGGGGGCCGGGGAGCTGTTTTTT
>-|TRBV27|TRBJ1-1|-
CASISYTEAFF
TGTGCCAGCATTTCCTACACTGAAGCTTTCTTT
>-|TRBV20-1|TRBJ1-1|medium-sized
CSASSQVSNTEAFF
TGCAGTGCTAGTAGTCAGGTCTCGAACACTGAAGCTTTCTTT
>TRBD2|TRBV5-3|TRBJ2-7|-
CARSRGTSGLISYEQYF
TGTGCCAGAAGCCGGGGGACTAGCGGACTCATCTCCTACGAGCAGTACTTC
>TRBD1|TRBV5-1|TRBJ2-7|-
CASRWGTGLYEQYF
TGCGCCAGCCGGTGGGGGACAGGACTCTACGAGCAGTACTTC
>TRBD1|TRBV3-1/TRBV3-2|TRBJ1-1|-
CASSPQGVGVNTEAFF
TGTGCCAGCAGCCCGCAGGGGGTTGGCGTGAACACTGAAGCTTTCTTT
>TRBD1|TRBV4-1|TRBJ1-6|-
CASSRTRGQGVINSPLHF
TGCGCCAGCAGCCGGACCCGGGGCCAGGGGGTAATTAATTCACCCCTCCACTTT
>TRBD1|TRBV3-1/TRBV3-2|TRBJ2-2|-
CASSKLGQENTGELFF
TGTGCCAGCAGCAAACTGGGACAGGAGAACACCGGGGAGCTGTTTTTT
>TRBD2|TRBV9|TRBJ2-2|many
CASSSGGVTGELFF
TGTGCCAGCAGCTCTGGGGGGGTTACCGGGGAGCTGTTTTTT
>TRBD1|TRBV19|TRBJ1-5|-
CASSAGQGGQPQHF
TGTGCCAGTAGTGCGGGACAGGGTGGTCAGCCCCAGCATTTT
>-|TRBV3-1/TRBV3-2|TRBJ1-5|-
CASSQQGMGNQPQHF
TGTGCCAGCAGCCAGCAGGGGATGGGCAATCAGCCCCAGCATTTT
>TRBD2|TRBV13|TRBJ2-3|few
CASSEGTSGGARDTQYF
TGTGCCAGCAGCGAAGGGACTAGCGGGGGGGCCAGAGATACGCAGTATTTT
>-|TRBV6-6|TRBJ1-2|-
CASSYPQGYYGYTF
TGTGCCAGCAGTTACCCACAGGGATACTATGGCTACACCTTC
>-|TRBV2|TRBJ2-1|-
CASRSSSAATYNEQFF
TGTGCCAGCAGATCCTCTTCTGCGGCGACCTACAATGAGCAGTTCTTC
>TRBD2|TRBV29-1|TRBJ2-5|-
CSVVVLAGGKTQYF
TGCAGCGTTGTAGTACTAGCGGGGGGGAAGACCCAGTACTTC
>TRBD2|TRBV10-2|TRBJ2-5|-
CASRRTSGGQETQYF
TGCGCCAGCCGGCGGACTAGCGGGGGTCAAGAGACCCAGTACTTC
>-|TRBV5-1|TRBJ2-1|-
CASIPAPGAYNEQFF
TGCGCCAGCATCCCCGCCCCGGGGGCCTACAATGAGCAGTTCTTC
>-|TRBV6-1|TRBJ2-2|-
CASSEVGEIGELFF
TGTGCCAGCAGTGAAGTAGGGGAAATCGGGGAGCTGTTTTTT
>-|TRBV4-3|TRBJ1-4|-
CASSQAAGGWEKLFF
TGCGCCAGCAGCCAAGCAGCTGGGGGGTGGGAAAAACTGTTTTTT
>-|TRBV5-5|TRBJ2-7|-
CASTRQWEQYF
TGTGCCAGCACCCGACAGTGGGAGCAGTACTTC
>-|TRBV7-9|TRBJ2-1|few
CASSRGTEIYNEQFF
TGTGCCAGCAGCCGCGGGACAGAAATTTACAATGAGCAGTTCTTC
>TRBD1|TRBV30|TRBJ1-1|once
CAWSRGQSAEAFF
TGTGCCTGGAGCAGGGGACAGTCCGCTGAAGCTTTCTTT
>-|TRBV9|TRBJ1-3|-
CASSLSQGGDTIYF
TGTGCCAGCAGCCTTTCCCAGGGAGGGGACACCATATATTTT
>-|TRBV4-2|TRBJ2-7|-
CASSQAGQGYEQYF
TGTGCCAGCAGCCAAGCGGGCCAGGGCTACGAGCAGTACTTC
>-|TRBV6-5|TRBJ2-7|-
CASSYRNSYEQYF
TGTGCCAGCAGTTATAGAAACTCCTACGAGCAGTACTTC
>-|TRBV15|TRBJ1-4|-
CATSRDRVSGEKLFF
TGTGCCACCAGCAGAGACAGGGTATCGGGCGAAAAACTGTTTTTT
>-|TRBV9|TRBJ1-1|-
CASSVEAGWTTEAFF
TGTGCCAGCAGCGTAGAGGCAGGGTGGACCACTGAAGCTTTCTTT
>TRBD1|TRBV9|TRBJ2-7|-
CASSVGGQGTYEQYF
TGTGCCAGCAGCGTCGGGGGACAGGGGACCTACGAGCAGTACTTC